Below, 11 T cell receptor beta chains from the same sample are listed, as sequenced in a study of cytomegalovirus exposure and HLA in healthy donors. TCRdb's copy holds only in-frame clones and misses some; the assay was immunoSEQ multiplex PCR. The sample holds tens of thousands of clones; approximately 94% are singletons and the top ten take around 1.5%. The material sequenced was PBMCs. The source of these receptors is a man aged 18 to 29 in good health and CMV-seropositive.

This CDR3 is CASSSRPRGNYGYTF. The CDR3 DNA reads as TGTGCCAGCAGTTCACGTCCAAGGGGGAACTATGGCTACACCTTC. J is TRBJ1-2 and V is TRBV6-5, with a tentative D call TRBD1 (6 bases). The CDR3 loop spans 15 amino acids. V lost 4 bases to trimming and J lost 2 bases, with 14 bases between them. Germline V gives CDR1 MNHEY, CDR2 SVGAGI.

The chain carries TRBV15 and TRBJ2-3; 10 nucleotides align to TRBD1. Germline values: CDR1 LNHNV, CDR2 YYDKDF (reference sequence). The CDR3 has 16 residues. The V and J ends lost 4 bases and 4 bases, in that order; junction bases with no gene match: 8. Written as DNA, the CDR3 is TGTGCCACCAGCACGGACCGGGACAGGGGAGCAGATACGCAGTATTTT. As protein: CATSTDRDRGADTQYF.

The V gene is TRBV18, the J gene TRBJ1-1; D not resolved. CDR3 length: 11 residues. The germline gives CDR1 KGHSH, CDR2 LQKENI. The V gene lost 6 bases and the J gene lost 8 bases, with 10 bases spanning the gap. CDR3 bases: TGTGCCAGCTCCCCAGGAGGAGAAGCTTTCTTT. Translation gives CASSPGGEAFF.

As concerns this clone: Other DNA sequences within the sample encode an identical CDR3. The chain is built from TRBV29-1 and TRBJ2-5; 7 bases agree with TRBD1. Germline CDR1 reads SQVTM; CDR2 reads ANQGSEA. After removal of 4 bases from V and 3 bases from J, the junction contained 2 bases not matched to a gene. This CDR3 has 12 amino acids. CDR3: CSVAGTEETQYF. CDR3 DNA sequence: TGCAGCGTTGCCGGGACAGAAGAGACCCAGTACTTC. The entire variable domain, with the rest obtained from reference TRBV29-1 and TRBJ2-5, is as follows: SAVISQKPSRDICQRGTSLTIQCQVDSQVTMMFWYRQQPGQSLTLIATANQGSEATYESGFVIDKFPISRPNLTFSTLTVSNMSPEDSSIYLCSVAGTEETQYFGPGTRLLVL.

The gene calls are TRBV4-1 and TRBJ2-3; tentatively, D is TRBD2 (5 bases). Germline V gives CDR1 MGHRA, CDR2 YSYEKL. The CDR3 sequence is 15 residues long. V was trimmed by 1 base and J by 14 bases, leaving 22 bases between them. CDR3 DNA sequence: TGCGCCAGCAGCCAAGGCAGAGGGTACCCCAGCCCCAGGTATTTT. Encoded protein: CASSQGRGYPSPRYF.

The V and J genes are TRBV30 and TRBJ2-7, with D maybe TRBD2 (5 bases). Germline V lookup: CDR1 GTSNPN, CDR2 SVGIG (reference sequence). The CDR3 runs to 14 residues. Trimming left V 0 bases short and J 2 bases short, with 11 bases between. DNA for the CDR3: TGTGCCTGGAGTGTAGATCCGGGAACCTACGAGCAGTACTTC. This sequence encodes CAWSVDPGTYEQYF.

The chain recombines TRBV9 with TRBJ1-2; 10 bases are a match to TRBD1. The CDR3 spans 19 residues. J lost 1 base, V lost 4 bases, and 16 bases had no gene match. CDR1 SGDLS and CDR2 YYNGEE come from the germline V gene. CDR3 nucleotides: TGTGCCAGCAGCAATACTCCGGGACAGGGGAAGGTTGGTAACTATGGCTACACCTTC. It encodes CASSNTPGQGKVGNYGYTF.

The rearrangement uses TRBV19 and TRBJ2-1; a possible D gene is TRBD2 (5 bases). V shed 5 bases and J shed 2 bases, with 13 bases lying between them. The CDR3 is 15 residues long. Per germline, CDR1 LNHDA and CDR2 SQIVND (reference sequence). Written as DNA, the CDR3 is TGTGCCAGTAGTCCCAGCGGCCGCACCTACAATGAGCAGTTCTTC. The encoded protein is CASSPSGRTYNEQFF. Using reference TRBV19 and TRBJ2-1 for the parts outside the CDR3, the full variable domain is DGGITQSPKYLFRKEGQNVTLSCEQNLNHDAMYWYRQDPGQGLRLIYYSQIVNDFQKGDIAEGYSVSREKKESFPLTVTSAQKNPTAFYLCASSPSGRTYNEQFFGPGTRLTVL.

This chain links TRBV28 with TRBJ2-7; the match to TRBD1 covers 9 bases. The CDR3 totals 14 residues. Germline V gene data show CDR1 as MDHEN and CDR2 as SYDVKM. The ends lost 4 bases at V and 3 bases at J; junction bases unmatched: 4. The CDR3 sequence: CASSSPGQGYEQYF. Written as DNA, the CDR3 is TGTGCCAGCAGTTCACCGGGACAGGGCTACGAGCAGTACTTC.

V and J are TRBV9 and TRBJ2-3, with 11 bases fitting TRBD2. This CDR3 spans 16 amino acids. J was trimmed by 0 bases and V by 7 bases; bases with no gene match: 7. Germline values: CDR1 SGDLS, CDR2 YYNGEE. As DNA, the CDR3 is TGTGCCAGCGCCAATAGCGGGGGGGCGAGCACAGATACGCAGTATTTT. It is translated as CASANSGGASTDTQYF.

The chain recombines TRBV28 with TRBJ1-1; TRBD1 agrees at 7 bases. The V segment lost 6 bases and the J segment 0 bases; nucleotides outside the gene matches: 4. The CDR3 covers 14 residues. CDR1 is MDHEN, CDR2 SYDVKM, per germline. CDR3 amino acids: CASRPGQVNTEAFF. CDR3 DNA sequence: TGTGCCAGCAGACCCGGACAGGTGAACACTGAAGCTTTCTTT.